The next 29 T cell receptor beta chains were all read from a single sample in a study of TIL therapy for anti-PD-1-resistant metastatic lung cancer (dated by TCRdb to the early 2020s). Using bias-controlled multiplex PCR with the immunoSEQ v3 hsTCRB kit, the TCR beta CDR3 regions were amplified from genomic DNA. TCRdb holds this immuneACCESS table with in-frame rearrangements only. Some clones are missing; in checked studies, unresolved V genes explain under half, and the rest has no known cause. The sample yields tens of thousands of clones; around 85% were counted once. The leading ten clones occupy about 5% of the sample. The time point label here, explained by the study, means: pre-treatment sample, taken before nivolumab and TIL therapy. Sequencing used blood, obtained at baseline. The receptors derive from a person aged 25-85 years with non-small cell lung cancer.

V and J are TRBV6-2 or TRBV6-3 and TRBJ2-3, with TRBD1 matching over 9 bases. This CDR3 is built from 17 residues. V lost 1 base, J lost 5 bases, and 10 bases stayed unmatched. The germline V gene has CDR1 MNHEY and CDR2 SVGEGT. DNA for the CDR3: TGTGCCAGCAGTTACTTCCCGGGACAGGGCTACAAAGATACGCAGTATTTT. Translation gives CASSYFPGQGYKDTQYF.

This chain links TRBV5-1 with TRBJ2-7; unclear D gene. The CDR3 is 15 residues long. Trimming stripped 0 bases from V and 2 bases from J, with 12 bases between. The germline V gene has CDR1 SGHRS and CDR2 YFSETQ. The CDR3 here is CASSLDGSTAYEQYF. As DNA, the CDR3 is TGCGCCAGCAGCTTGGATGGTAGCACTGCCTACGAGCAGTACTTC.

The V call is TRBV6-2 or TRBV6-3, the J call TRBJ2-1; no definite D call. The CDR3 is made up of 15 amino acids. V gave up 1 base and J gave up 2 bases, with 9 bases separating them. Germline lookup yields CDR1 MNHEY and CDR2 SVGEGT. CDR3 nucleotide sequence: TGTGCCAGCAGTTACTTGGGCACGGCCTACAATGAGCAGTTCTTC. Protein sequence: CASSYLGTAYNEQFF.

This clone was detected only a few times. The chain uses TRBV7-8 and TRBJ2-1; 14 bases are a match to TRBD2. This CDR3 is built from 15 residues. Trimming cost V 5 bases and J 8 bases; bases outside gene matches: 5. Germline V gives CDR1 SGHVS, CDR2 FQNEAQ. The CDR3 loop is CASSPTSGRGDEQFF. In nucleotides, the CDR3 is TGTGCCAGCAGCCCGACTAGCGGGAGGGGCGATGAGCAGTTCTTC.

The gene calls are TRBV28 and TRBJ2-5, with D perhaps TRBD1 or TRBD2 (6 bases each). Germline-derived CDR1 and CDR2 are MDHEN and SYDVKM. Trimming removed 2 bases from V and 5 bases from J, with 18 bases in between. This CDR3 comprises 16 residues. The CDR3 DNA follows: TGTGCCAGCAGTTTAGGGAAGGGGGGCGTTAGGGAGACCCAGTACTTC. Protein product: CASSLGKGGVRETQYF.

In this sample, this clone turned up once. The V and J genes are TRBV27 and TRBJ1-1, with TRBD1 matching over 11 bases. CDR1 is MNHEY, CDR2 SMNVEV, per germline (reference sequence). This CDR3 has 15 residues. V was pared by 7 bases and J by 4 bases, with 8 bases of the junction left unmatched. DNA of the CDR3: TGTGCCAGCACTATACAAGGGACAGGGGGCACTGAAGCTTTCTTT. It is translated as CASTIQGTGGTEAFF.

The V call is TRBV12-3 or TRBV12-4, the J call TRBJ2-6, with D hard to call. This CDR3 region has 13 residues. Trimming cost V 4 bases and J 4 bases, with 5 bases left between them. The CDR3 protein is CASSWSGANVLTF. The CDR3 DNA is TGTGCCAGCAGTTGGTCCGGGGCCAACGTCCTGACTTTC.

The chain joins TRBV6-4 to TRBJ2-1, with TRBD1 matching over 10 bases. Germline-derived CDR1 and CDR2 are MRHNA and SNTAGT. The CDR3 covers 14 residues. V lost 8 bases to trimming and J lost 6 bases; unmatched junction nucleotides: 7. CDR3 protein: CASSDRGHSNEQFF. Here the CDR3 DNA reads TGTGCCAGCTCAGACAGGGGGCATTCCAATGAGCAGTTCTTC.

The chain carries TRBV7-9 and TRBJ1-2; a possible D gene is TRBD1 (5 bases). The ends were cut back, 1 base at V and 6 bases at J, with 12 bases in the middle. CDR3 size: 14 residues. From germline, CDR1 is SEHNR and CDR2 FQNEAQ (reference sequence). The CDR3 region has the DNA TGTGCCAGCAGCTTAGACCCAGGGAATCATGGCTACACCTTC. This gives the protein CASSLDPGNHGYTF.

V gene TRBV9 combines with J gene TRBJ2-3, with D possibly matching TRBD1 (6 bases). Looked up from germline, CDR1 is SGDLS and CDR2 is YYNGEE. The V end was cut by 3 bases, the J end by 6 bases, with 14 bases between. The CDR3 covers 14 residues. CDR3 sequence: CASSATTRGDTQYF. The CDR3 coding sequence is TGTGCCAGCAGCGCTACCACTAGGGGGGATACGCAGTATTTT.

The chain employs TRBV19 and TRBJ2-1; D might be TRBD1 (6 bases). The CDR3 spans 13 residues. Germline CDR1 reads LNHDA; CDR2 reads SQIVND (reference sequence). Trimming took off 5 bases at V and 5 bases at J, with 10 bases between the two ends. In DNA, the CDR3 is TGTGCCAGTAGTTTCACAGGGAACAATGAGCAGTTCTTC. Protein product: CASSFTGNNEQFF.

This chain joins TRBV3-1 (or the pseudogene TRBV3-2) and TRBJ1-5; TRBD1 aligns across 7 bases. The J segment lost 4 bases and the V segment lost 5 bases, leaving 14 bases of the junction unmatched. The length of the CDR3 is 17 residues. Germline loops: CDR1 LGHDT, CDR2 YNNKEL (reference sequence). The CDR3 DNA follows: TGTGCCAGCAGCGCTACAGGGGCCCTCCCAAGGAATCAGCCCCAGCATTTT. Amino acid sequence: CASSATGALPRNQPQHF.

This chain connects TRBV11-3 to TRBJ2-3; TRBD2 agrees at 9 bases. This CDR3 region has 14 residues. The V gene's germline CDR1 is SGHNT and CDR2 YENEEA. V was pared by 5 bases and J by 5 bases, with 5 bases of the junction left unmatched. CDR3 protein: CASSLLAGVDTQYF. CDR3 nucleotides: TGTGCCAGCAGCCTTTTAGCGGGGGTAGATACGCAGTATTTT.

This clone has just a few counts. CDR3 residues: CASSVQGTNTGELFF. For the CDR3, the DNA is TGCGCCAGCAGTGTGCAGGGGACGAACACCGGGGAGCTGTTTTTT. This chain links TRBV10-2 with TRBJ2-2; D possibly corresponds to TRBD1 (6 bases). V was pared by 4 bases and J by 0 bases, with 9 bases between. The germline V gene encodes CDR1 WSHSY and CDR2 SAAADI. The CDR3 is 15 residues long.

The V call is TRBV7-8, the J call TRBJ1-4; the D is unclear. V lost 4 bases to trimming and J lost 1 base, with 7 bases between them. Germline loops: CDR1 SGHVS, CDR2 FQNEAQ. The CDR3 spans 14 residues. The DNA for the CDR3 is TGTGCCAGCAGCTCTAGCCGAACTAATGAAAAACTGTTTTTT. It is translated as CASSSSRTNEKLFF.

This clone has more than one count but fewer than ten. This sequence joins TRBV6-5 and TRBJ2-7; 9 bases align to TRBD1. The V and J ends lost 8 bases and 2 bases, in that order; junction bases with no gene match: 10. Germline V gene lookup returns CDR1 MNHEY and CDR2 SVGAGI. The CDR3 covers 15 residues. The CDR3 protein is CASGLQQGAPYEQYF. CDR3 sequence (DNA): TGTGCCAGCGGGCTACAACAGGGGGCCCCCTACGAGCAGTACTTC.

This clone was observed a single time. J is TRBJ2-2 and V is TRBV7-9, with a tentative D call TRBD1 (5 bases). V was clipped by 5 bases and J by 2 bases, with 15 bases between them. This CDR3 region has 16 residues. Germline-derived CDR1 and CDR2 are SEHNR and FQNEAQ (reference sequence). The CDR3 sequence: CASSPRKTANTGELFF. DNA of the CDR3: TGTGCCAGCAGCCCCCGGAAGACAGCTAACACCGGGGAGCTGTTTTTT.

The V call is TRBV10-3, the J call TRBJ2-3, with D possibly TRBD2 on 5 matching bases. Trimming cost V 10 bases and J 1 base, with 12 bases left between them. Germline loops: CDR1 ENHRY, CDR2 SYGVKD. CDR3 length: 13 residues. The CDR3 DNA is TGTGCCAGTGGACCCGGGGGCACAGATACGCAGTATTTT. Protein: CASGPGGTDTQYF.

The chain carries TRBV10-2 and TRBJ2-6; the match to TRBD1 covers 7 bases. V lost 4 bases, J lost 2 bases, and 5 bases stayed unmatched. CDR3 length: 16 residues. CDR1 is WSHSY, CDR2 SAAADI, per germline. The CDR3 loop is CASSAAGGTGANVLTF. The CDR3 region has the DNA TGCGCCAGCAGTGCGGCAGGGGGTACTGGGGCCAACGTCCTGACTTTC.

The chain combines TRBV10-3 with TRBJ1-1, with a tentative D call TRBD1 (6 bases). Trimming removed 8 bases from V and 1 base from J, with 11 bases in between. This CDR3 region has 13 residues. Per the germline V gene, CDR1 is ENHRY and CDR2 is SYGVKD. The CDR3 region has the DNA TGTGCCATCCAGGGACAAACGAACACTGAAGCTTTCTTT. It yields the protein CAIQGQTNTEAFF.

This sequence joins TRBV4-3 and TRBJ1-2, with D possibly TRBD1 on 6 matching bases. Trimming took off 4 bases at V and 0 bases at J, with 15 bases between the two ends. Germline lookup yields CDR1 LGHNA and CDR2 YSLEER. The CDR3 is 16 amino acids. CDR3 loop: CASSRGASSTNYGYTF. The DNA of the CDR3 is TGCGCCAGCAGCCGGGGGGCTTCTAGTACTAACTATGGCTACACCTTC.

In its sample, this clone was seen a few times. For the CDR3, the DNA is TGTGCCAGTAGTATTCGAGACGCAGTGACCGGGGAGCTGTTTTTT. Translated, it gives CASSIRDAVTGELFF. The chain uses TRBV19 and TRBJ2-2, with D unresolved. The V and J ends lost 3 bases and 5 bases respectively, with 13 bases between them. The CDR3 spans 15 residues. CDR1 is LNHDA and CDR2 is SQIVND in the germline V gene (reference sequence).

This clone was seen only a few times. The chain has TRBV7-9 and TRBJ2-1; 7 nucleotides agree with TRBD1. V shed 4 bases and J 7 bases; nucleotides not matched to a gene: 16. CDR1 SEHNR and CDR2 FQNEAQ come from the germline V gene (reference sequence). This CDR3 contains 17 residues. CDR3 amino acids: CASSSKYDREHINEQFF. DNA for the CDR3: TGTGCCAGCAGCTCCAAGTACGACAGGGAGCATATAAATGAGCAGTTCTTC.

The genes are TRBV7-2 and TRBJ2-5; D remains ambiguous. V dropped 1 base and J dropped 3 bases, with 6 bases sitting between them. This CDR3 has 13 amino acids. Germline V gene data show CDR1 as SGHTA and CDR2 as FQGNSA. In DNA form, the CDR3 reads TGTGCCAGCAGCTTAGTCCGAGAAGAGACCCAGTACTTC. This translates into CASSLVREETQYF. Combining the CDR3 with reference TRBV7-2 and TRBJ2-5 gives the whole variable domain GAGVSQSPSNKVTEKGKDVELRCDPISGHTALYWYRQSLGQGLEFLIYFQGNSAPDKSGLPSDRFSAERTGGSVSTLTIQRTQQEDSAVYLCASSLVREETQYFGPGTRLLVL.

The chain recombines TRBV14 with TRBJ2-7; tentatively, D is TRBD2 (5 bases). Germline V lookup: CDR1 SGHDN, CDR2 FVKESK. Trimming took 0 bases from V and 9 from J, leaving 12 bases between them. The CDR3 contains 13 residues. As DNA, the CDR3 is TGTGCCAGCAGCCAAGAGGGGAGAGGTTGGCAGTACTTC. Residues: CASSQEGRGWQYF.

Here the CDR3 DNA reads TGCGCCAGCAGCTTGATATTGCCCAGCCAAGAGACCCAGTACTTC. Residues: CASSLILPSQETQYF. The chain recombines TRBV5-1 with TRBJ2-5; D is undetermined. CDR3 length: 15 amino acids. Per the germline V gene, CDR1 is SGHRS and CDR2 is YFSETQ. The V gene lost 1 base and the J gene lost 1 base, with 11 bases spanning the gap.

The chain couples TRBV11-3 to TRBJ2-5; D might be TRBD2 (5 bases). V lost 5 bases, J lost 2 bases, and 12 bases lay in between. CDR1 is SGHNT, CDR2 YENEEA, per germline. This CDR3 is built from 14 residues. The CDR3 loop reads CASSLGGFQETQYF. For the CDR3, the DNA is TGTGCCAGCAGCCTAGGCGGGTTTCAAGAGACCCAGTACTTC.

This chain connects TRBV10-3 to TRBJ2-2, with D unclear. The CDR3 loop spans 16 amino acids. V lost 0 bases and J lost 7, with 15 bases in between. Germline-derived CDR1 and CDR2 are ENHRY and SYGVKD. The CDR3 is CAISESVVGVGGELFF. The CDR3 DNA sequence: TGTGCCATCAGTGAGTCCGTCGTTGGAGTAGGCGGGGAGCTGTTTTTT.

The chain carries TRBV28 and TRBJ2-4, with 8 bases aligning to TRBD2. CDR3 length: 15 residues. V lost 6 bases, J lost 3 bases, and 7 bases stayed unmatched. Germline assignment: CDR1 MDHEN and CDR2 SYDVKM. CDR3 DNA: TGTGCCAGCAGCCCGGGGGGGTACGACAAAAACATTCAGTACTTC. Encoded protein: CASSPGGYDKNIQYF.